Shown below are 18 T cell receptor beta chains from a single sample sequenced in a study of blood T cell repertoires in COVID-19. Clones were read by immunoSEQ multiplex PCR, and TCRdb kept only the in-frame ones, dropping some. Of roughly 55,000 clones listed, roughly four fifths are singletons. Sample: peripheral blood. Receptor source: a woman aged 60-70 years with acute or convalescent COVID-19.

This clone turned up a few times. The CDR3, as DNA: TGTGCCAGCTCGGCTAGAGGCACTGAAGCTTTCTTT. Protein: CASSARGTEAFF. The V and J genes are TRBV18 and TRBJ1-1; D is ambiguous. The CDR3 has 12 amino acids. CDR1 is KGHSH, CDR2 LQKENI, per germline. The V and J ends lost 6 bases and 4 bases respectively, with 9 bases between them.

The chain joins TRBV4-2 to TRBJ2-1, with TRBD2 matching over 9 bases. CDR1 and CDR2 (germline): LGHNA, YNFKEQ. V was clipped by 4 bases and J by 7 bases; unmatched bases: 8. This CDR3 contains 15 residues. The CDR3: CASSLSPSGTNEQFF. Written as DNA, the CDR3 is TGTGCCAGCAGCCTCTCCCCTAGCGGGACGAATGAGCAGTTCTTC.

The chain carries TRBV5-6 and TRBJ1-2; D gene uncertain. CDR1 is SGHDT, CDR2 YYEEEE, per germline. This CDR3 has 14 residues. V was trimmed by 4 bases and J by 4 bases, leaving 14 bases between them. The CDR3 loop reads CASSGLRHSYGYTF. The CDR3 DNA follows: TGTGCCAGCAGCGGATTACGTCACAGCTATGGCTACACCTTC.

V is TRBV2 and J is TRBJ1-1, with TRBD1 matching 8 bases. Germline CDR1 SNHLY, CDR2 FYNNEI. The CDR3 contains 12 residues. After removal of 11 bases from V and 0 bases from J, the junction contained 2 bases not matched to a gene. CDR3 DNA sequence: TGTGCCCACAGGGGGATGAACACTGAAGCTTTCTTT. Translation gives CAHRGMNTEAFF.

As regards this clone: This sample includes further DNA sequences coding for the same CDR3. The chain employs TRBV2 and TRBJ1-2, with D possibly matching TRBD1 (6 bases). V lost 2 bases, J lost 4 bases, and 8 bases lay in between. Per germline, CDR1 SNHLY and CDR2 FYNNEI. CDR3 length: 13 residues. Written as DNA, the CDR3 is TGTGCCAGCAGTGAAAAAGGGGGCTATGGCTACACCTTC. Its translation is CASSEKGGYGYTF.

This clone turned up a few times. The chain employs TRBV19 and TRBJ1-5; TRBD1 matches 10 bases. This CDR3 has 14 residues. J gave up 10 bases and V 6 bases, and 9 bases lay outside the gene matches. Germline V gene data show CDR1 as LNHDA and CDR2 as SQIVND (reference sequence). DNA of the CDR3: TGTGCCAGTAGGCGGATCCGGGACAGGGGTCCCCAGCATTTT. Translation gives CASRRIRDRGPQHF.

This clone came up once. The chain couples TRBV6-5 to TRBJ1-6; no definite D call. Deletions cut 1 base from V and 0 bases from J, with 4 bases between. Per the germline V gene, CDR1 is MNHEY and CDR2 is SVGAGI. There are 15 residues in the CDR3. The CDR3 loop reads CASSYFSSYNSPLHF. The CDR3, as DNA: TGTGCCAGCAGTTACTTCAGCTCCTATAATTCACCCCTCCACTTT.

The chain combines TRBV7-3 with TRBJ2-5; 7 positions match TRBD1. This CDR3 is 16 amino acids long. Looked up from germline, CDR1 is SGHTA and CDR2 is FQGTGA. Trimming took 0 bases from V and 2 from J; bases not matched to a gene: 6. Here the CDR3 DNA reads TGTGCCAGCAGCTTAACTGGGACAGAGGTACAAGAGACCCAGTACTTC. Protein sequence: CASSLTGTEVQETQYF.

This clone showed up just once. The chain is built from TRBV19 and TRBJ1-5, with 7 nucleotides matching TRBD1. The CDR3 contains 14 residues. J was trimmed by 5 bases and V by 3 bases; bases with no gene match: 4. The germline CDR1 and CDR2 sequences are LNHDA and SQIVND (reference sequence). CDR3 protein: CASSMGQTYQPQHF. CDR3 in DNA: TGTGCCAGTAGTATGGGACAGACCTATCAGCCCCAGCATTTT.

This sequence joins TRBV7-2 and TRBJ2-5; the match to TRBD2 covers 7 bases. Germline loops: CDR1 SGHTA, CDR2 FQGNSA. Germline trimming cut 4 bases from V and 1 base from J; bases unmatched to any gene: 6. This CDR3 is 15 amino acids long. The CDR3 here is CASSWEGLLQETQYF. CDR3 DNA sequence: TGTGCCAGCAGCTGGGAGGGTCTTCTCCAAGAGACCCAGTACTTC.

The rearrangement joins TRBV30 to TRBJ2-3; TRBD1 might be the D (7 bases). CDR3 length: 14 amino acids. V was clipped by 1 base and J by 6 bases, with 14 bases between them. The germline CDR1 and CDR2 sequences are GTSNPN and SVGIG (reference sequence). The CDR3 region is CAWSGAGGLDTQYF. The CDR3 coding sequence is TGTGCCTGGAGTGGGGCAGGGGGGTTGGATACGCAGTATTTT.

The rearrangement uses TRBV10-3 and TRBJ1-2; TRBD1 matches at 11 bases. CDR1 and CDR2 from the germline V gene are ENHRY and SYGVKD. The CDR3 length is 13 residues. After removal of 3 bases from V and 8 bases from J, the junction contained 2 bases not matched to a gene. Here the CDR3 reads CAISDGTGGGYTF. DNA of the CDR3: TGTGCCATCAGTGACGGGACAGGGGGAGGCTACACCTTC.

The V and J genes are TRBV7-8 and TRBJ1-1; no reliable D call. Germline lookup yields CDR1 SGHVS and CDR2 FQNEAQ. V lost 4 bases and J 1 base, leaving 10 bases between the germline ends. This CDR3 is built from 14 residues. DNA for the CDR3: TGTGCCAGCAGCTCGAGGAGGGCGAACACTGAAGCTTTCTTT. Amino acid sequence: CASSSRRANTEAFF. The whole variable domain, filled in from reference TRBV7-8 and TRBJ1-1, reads GAGVSQSPRYKVAKRGQDVALRCDPISGHVSLFWYQQALGQGPEFLTYFQNEAQLDKSGLPSDRFFAERPEGSVSTLKIQRTQQEDSAVYLCASSSRRANTEAFFGQGTRLTVV.

CDR3 protein: CASTVRGLTDTQYF. For the CDR3, the DNA is TGTGCCAGCACCGTGCGGGGGTTAACAGATACGCAGTATTTT. This rearrangement joins TRBV5-8 to TRBJ2-3, with 7 bases lining up with TRBD2. CDR3 length: 14 residues. V trimming: 6 bases; J trimming: 3 bases; junction bases outside the gene matches: 7. Germline V gene lookup returns CDR1 SGHTS and CDR2 YDEGEE.

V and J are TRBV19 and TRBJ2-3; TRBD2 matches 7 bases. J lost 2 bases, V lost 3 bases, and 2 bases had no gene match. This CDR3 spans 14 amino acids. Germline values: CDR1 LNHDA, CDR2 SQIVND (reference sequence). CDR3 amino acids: CASSIGTITDTQYF. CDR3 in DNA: TGTGCCAGTAGTATTGGGACTATCACAGATACGCAGTATTTT.

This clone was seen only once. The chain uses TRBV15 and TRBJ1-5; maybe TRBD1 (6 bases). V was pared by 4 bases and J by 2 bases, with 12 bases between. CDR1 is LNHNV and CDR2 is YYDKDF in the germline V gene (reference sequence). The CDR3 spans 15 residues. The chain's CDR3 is CATSIEQGGNQPQHF. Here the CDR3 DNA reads TGTGCCACCAGCATAGAACAGGGAGGCAATCAGCCCCAGCATTTT. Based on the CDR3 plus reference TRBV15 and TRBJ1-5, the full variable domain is DAMVIQNPRYQVTQFGKPVTLSCSQTLNHNVMYWYQQKSSQAPKLLFHYYDKDFNNEADTPDNFQSRRPNTSFCFLDIRSPGLGDTAMYLCATSIEQGGNQPQHFGDGTRLSIL.

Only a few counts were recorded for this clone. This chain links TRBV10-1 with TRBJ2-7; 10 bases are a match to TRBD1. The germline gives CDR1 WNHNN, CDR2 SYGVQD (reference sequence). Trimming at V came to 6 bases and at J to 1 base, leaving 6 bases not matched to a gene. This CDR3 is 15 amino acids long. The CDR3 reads CASRIRDRGSYEQYF. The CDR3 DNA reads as TGCGCCAGCAGGATACGGGACAGGGGTTCCTACGAGCAGTACTTC.

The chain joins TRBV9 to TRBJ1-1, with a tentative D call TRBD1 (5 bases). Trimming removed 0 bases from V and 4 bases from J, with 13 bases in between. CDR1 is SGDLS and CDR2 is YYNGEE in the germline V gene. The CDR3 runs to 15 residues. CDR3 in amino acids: CASSVDGRAGTEAFF. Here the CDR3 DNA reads TGTGCCAGCAGCGTAGACGGCAGGGCTGGCACTGAAGCTTTCTTT.